These T cell receptor beta chains were read from a single sample in a study of cytomegalovirus exposure and HLA in healthy donors. The protocol was immunoSEQ multiplex PCR, while the TCRdb copy is restricted to in-frame clones and leaves out a portion. The sample yields over 150,000 clones, about four fifths seen once. Sequencing used PBMCs. The receptor set was obtained from a woman in her forties or fifties in good health and CMV-seropositive. CDR3s leave out the opening cysteine and the closing phenylalanine or tryptophan. The order of the fields is J gene, V gene, CDR3 protein.

TRBJ2-1,TRBV12-5,ASGLTRGDEQF
TRBJ2-7,TRBV27,ASSLQKNGAYEQY
TRBJ1-2,TRBV28,ASSLNREGGYT
TRBJ1-2,TRBV7-2,ASSLYRDGYT
TRBJ2-1,TRBV12-5,ASAPGTSEYNEQF
TRBJ1-1,TRBV28,ASSPTWTGVLFEAF
TRBJ2-7,TRBV7-5,ARSLSGTGLQY
TRBJ1-1,TRBV5-1,ASSPAPDRDTEAF
TRBJ2-7,TRBV6-1,ASSHSYEQY
TRBJ1-2,TRBV11-1,ASSPRGQGGSYGYT
TRBJ2-3,TRBV5-1,ASSLAVSGGGVDTQY
TRBJ1-5,TRBV7-9,ASSRSSTVSNQPQH
TRBJ2-1,TRBV9,ASSVDRKDRGMSSYNEQF
TRBJ2-7,TRBV2,ASRRELRREQY
TRBJ2-1,TRBV7-9,ASSLLAGYNEQF
TRBJ2-1,TRBV7-9,ASSTPLQVSSYNEQF
TRBJ2-7,TRBV15,ATSRGGVHEQY
TRBJ2-2,TRBV19,ASSIGLAVRGELF
TRBJ2-7,TRBV29-1,SVVPSTGRIYEQY
TRBJ2-7,TRBV30,AWRVGTGGTKQY
TRBJ2-2,TRBV28,ASRGGLASGELF
TRBJ2-5,TRBV7-8,ASSLNSGRTETQY
TRBJ1-3,TRBV7-6,ASSPHPGSGNTIY
TRBJ2-4,TRBV7-2,ASSLVAGAKNIQY
TRBJ2-7,TRBV28,ASSLGGQGVYEQY
TRBJ2-2,TRBV5-4,ASSLSSGVGELF
TRBJ2-7,TRBV5-1,ASSLDDGRRSTVQY
TRBJ1-5,TRBV18,ASSQQGNNQPQH
TRBJ1-5,TRBV20-1,SARDYTDQH